These 8 T cell receptor beta chains share one sample of origin, sequenced in a study of cytomegalovirus exposure and HLA in healthy donors. The PCR employed 60 Vbeta primers together with 13 Jbeta primers. The data were produced by immunoSEQ multiplex PCR, yet TCRdb's version contains in-frame clones alone and is incomplete. The repertoire includes about 140,000 clones, 79% of them detected once, and about 0.97% sits in the top ten. The sequenced sample was PBMCs. Receptors were obtained from a young man in good health and CMV-seronegative.

The chain carries TRBV6-5 and TRBJ1-1; 7 bases are a match to TRBD1. The CDR3 loop spans 15 amino acids. J gave up 2 bases and V 4 bases, and 7 bases lay outside the gene matches. In germline, CDR1 is MNHEY, CDR2 SVGAGI. The CDR3 reads CASSSTRQGNTEAFF. CDR3 DNA: TGTGCCAGCAGTTCCACCCGACAGGGTAACACTGAAGCTTTCTTT.

This clone was found a few times. The V and J genes are TRBV2 and TRBJ2-4; the D gene is possibly TRBD1 (6 bases). The CDR3 consists of 17 residues. V lost 4 bases, J lost 0 bases, and 16 bases lay in between. Germline V lookup: CDR1 SNHLY, CDR2 FYNNEI. Here the CDR3 reads CASSGKTGQLAKNIQYF. CDR3 nucleotides: TGTGCCAGCAGTGGAAAAACAGGACAGTTAGCCAAAAACATTCAGTACTTC.

The chain joins TRBV11-2 to TRBJ2-1; TRBD1 aligns across 8 bases. J gave up 14 bases and V 10 bases, and 1 base lay outside the gene matches. CDR3 length: 8 amino acids. The V gene's germline CDR1 is SGHAT and CDR2 FQNNGV. CDR3 nucleotide sequence: TGTGCCACAGGGGGCGAGTTCTTC. It translates to CATGGEFF.

The chain is built from TRBV25-1 and TRBJ1-1; D gene unclear. In germline, CDR1 is MGHDK, CDR2 SYGVNS. The CDR3 has 13 residues. The V gene lost 4 bases and the J gene lost 6 bases, with 12 bases spanning the gap. The CDR3, as DNA: TGTGCCAGCAGTGGGCAGGCAATGGCTGAAGCTTTCTTT. Translated, it gives CASSGQAMAEAFF. Filled out from reference TRBV25-1 and TRBJ1-1, the complete variable domain reads EADIYQTPRYLVIGTGKKITLECSQTMGHDKMYWYQQDPGMELHLIHYSYGVNSTEKGDLSSESTVSRIRTEHFPLTLESARPSHTSQYLCASSGQAMAEAFFGQGTRLTVV.

This chain uses TRBV19 with TRBJ2-5; perhaps TRBD2 as D (6 bases). The V and J ends lost 4 bases and 7 bases respectively, with 16 bases between them. Germline lookup yields CDR1 LNHDA and CDR2 SQIVND (reference sequence). The CDR3 length is 14 residues. In nucleotides, the CDR3 is TGTGCCAGTAGTAGGCGGGGCGAAGGGGCGACCCAGTACTTC. Translating gives CASSRRGEGATQYF.

This clone was seen a few times. This chain uses TRBV18 with TRBJ1-2; D gene unclear. The V gene's germline CDR1 is KGHSH and CDR2 LQKENI. The CDR3 spans 15 residues. V lost 6 bases to trimming and J lost 4 bases, with 18 bases between them. The CDR3 region is CASSPVGGAGYGYTF. CDR3 DNA: TGTGCCAGCTCGCCGGTCGGAGGAGCAGGCTATGGCTACACCTTC.

This chain links TRBV4-3 with TRBJ1-1; the D gene is possibly TRBD1 (5 bases). This CDR3 region has 14 residues. Between the trimmed V and J ends, which lost 0 bases and 1 base, there was a span of 6 bases. Looked up from germline, CDR1 is LGHNA and CDR2 is YSLEER. The CDR3 sequence is CASSQDTGNTEAFF. Here the CDR3 DNA reads TGCGCCAGCAGCCAAGATACAGGGAACACTGAAGCTTTCTTT.

This chain uses TRBV6-5 with TRBJ1-2; 8 bases match TRBD1. Per germline, CDR1 MNHEY and CDR2 SVGAGI. CDR3 size: 15 residues. J lost 7 bases, V lost 0 bases, and 7 bases had no gene match. The CDR3 region has the DNA TGTGCCAGCAGTTACTCTCCTCCAACAGGGGGTGGCTACACCTTC. It yields the protein CASSYSPPTGGGYTF.